The 2 T cell receptor beta chains below all came from one sample that was sequenced in a study of T cells after yellow fever vaccination. TCRdb passed the 5' RACE reads through MiXCR, listing each CDR3 protein once. The table has some 260,000 distinct CDR3 sequences, about 5.2% seen once. The specimen was CD4+ T cells sorted from PBMCs, collected on the day of the yellow fever booster vaccination. The receptors were gathered from a young man who received the YFV17D yellow fever vaccine.

This clonotype was observed many times. The chain uses TRBV6-4 and TRBJ2-7; D possibly matches TRBD1 or TRBD2 (5 bases each). Per the germline V gene, CDR1 is MRHNA and CDR2 is SNTAGT. The CDR3 spans 15 residues. V was trimmed by 4 bases and J by 2 bases, leaving 15 bases between them. CDR3 sequence reads: CASSVCVGVAYEQYV. The CDR3 DNA reads as TGTGCCAGCAGTGTTTGCGTGGGGGTAGCCTACGAGCAGTACGTC.

This clonotype was counted at least ten times. The chain combines TRBV29-1 with TRBJ2-7, with no clear D. V dropped 8 bases and J dropped 5 bases, with 16 bases sitting between them. The CDR3 covers 12 residues. Germline CDR1 SQVTM, CDR2 ANQGSEA. As DNA, the CDR3 is TGCAGCCCAAACTTGTGGGCCCACGAGCAGTACTTC. Its translation is CSPNLWAHEQYF.